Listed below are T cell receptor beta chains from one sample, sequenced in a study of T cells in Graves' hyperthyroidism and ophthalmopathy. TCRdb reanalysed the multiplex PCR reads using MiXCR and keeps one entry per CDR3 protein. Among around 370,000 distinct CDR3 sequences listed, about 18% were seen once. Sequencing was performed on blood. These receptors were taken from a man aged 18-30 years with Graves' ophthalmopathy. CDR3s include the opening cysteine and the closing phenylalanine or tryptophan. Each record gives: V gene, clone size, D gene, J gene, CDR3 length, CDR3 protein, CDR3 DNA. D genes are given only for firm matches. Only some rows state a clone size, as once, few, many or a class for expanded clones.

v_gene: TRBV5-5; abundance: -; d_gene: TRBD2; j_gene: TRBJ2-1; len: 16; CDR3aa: CASSLAWGGGYNEQFF; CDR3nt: TGTGCCAGCAGCTTGGCGTGGGGCGGGGGTTACAATGAGCAGTTCTTC
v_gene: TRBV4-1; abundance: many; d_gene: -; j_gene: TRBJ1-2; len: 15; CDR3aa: CASSQTMSDGYGYTF; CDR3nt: TGCGCCAGCAGCCAGACCATGTCGGACGGCTATGGCTACACCTTC
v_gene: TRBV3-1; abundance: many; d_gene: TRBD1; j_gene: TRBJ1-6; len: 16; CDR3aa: CASSPTQDRGNSPLHF; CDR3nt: TGTGCCAGCAGCCCGACTCAGGACAGGGGAAATTCACCCCTCCACTTT
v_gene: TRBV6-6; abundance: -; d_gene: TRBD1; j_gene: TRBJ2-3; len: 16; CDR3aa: CASSYSGQGFTDTQYF; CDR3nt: TGTGCCAGCAGTTACTCCGGACAGGGGTTCACAGATACGCAGTATTTT
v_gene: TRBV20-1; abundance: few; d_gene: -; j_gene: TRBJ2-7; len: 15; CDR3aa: CSASGSRGLLYEQYF; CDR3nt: TGCAGTGCTAGCGGGTCTAGGGGCCTCCTTTACGAGCAGTACTTC
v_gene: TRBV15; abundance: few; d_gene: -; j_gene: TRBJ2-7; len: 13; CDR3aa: CATSRVPSYEQYF; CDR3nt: TGTGCCACCAGCAGAGTCCCCTCCTACGAGCAGTACTTC
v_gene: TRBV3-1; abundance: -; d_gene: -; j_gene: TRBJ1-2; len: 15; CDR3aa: CASSFKGRPDYGYTF; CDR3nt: TGTGCCAGCAGCTTTAAGGGCAGACCTGACTATGGCTACACCTTC
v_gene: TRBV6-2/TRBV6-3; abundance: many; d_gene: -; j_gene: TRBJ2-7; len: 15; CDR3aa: CASSQRWDGSYEQYF; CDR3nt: TGTGCCAGCAGCCAAAGGTGGGACGGATCCTACGAGCAGTACTTC
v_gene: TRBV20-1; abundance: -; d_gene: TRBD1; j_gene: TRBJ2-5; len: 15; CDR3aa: CSARRWDRGQETQYF; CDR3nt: TGCAGTGCTAGGAGGTGGGACAGGGGGCAAGAGACCCAGTACTTC
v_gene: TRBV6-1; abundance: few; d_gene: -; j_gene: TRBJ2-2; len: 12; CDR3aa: CASTQDTGELFF; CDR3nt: TGTGCCAGCACACAGGACACCGGGGAGCTGTTTTTT
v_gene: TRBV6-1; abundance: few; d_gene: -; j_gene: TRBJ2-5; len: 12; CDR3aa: CASEGWGSGHYF; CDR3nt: TGTGCCAGCGAAGGTTGGGGTTCGGGCCACTACTTC
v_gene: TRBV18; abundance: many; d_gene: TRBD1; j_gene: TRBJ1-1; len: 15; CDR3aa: CASSPLTGSDTEAFF; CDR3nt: TGTGCCAGCTCCCCTTTGACAGGGTCGGACACTGAAGCTTTCTTT
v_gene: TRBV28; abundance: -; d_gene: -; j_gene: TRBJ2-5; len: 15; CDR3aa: CASSLMGDGQETQYF; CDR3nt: TGTGCCAGCAGTTTAATGGGGGACGGACAAGAGACCCAGTACTTC
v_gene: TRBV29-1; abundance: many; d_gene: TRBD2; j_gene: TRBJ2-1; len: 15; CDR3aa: CSVTTGTSGGTEQFF; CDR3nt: TGCAGCGTGACTACCGGGACTAGCGGGGGTACTGAGCAGTTCTTC
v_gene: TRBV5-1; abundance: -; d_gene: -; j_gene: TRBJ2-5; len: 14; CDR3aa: CASSSGSVEETQYF; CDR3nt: TGCGCCAGCAGCTCGGGGTCGGTGGAAGAGACCCAGTACTTC
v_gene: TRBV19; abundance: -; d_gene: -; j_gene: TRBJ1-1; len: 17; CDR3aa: CASSSTGTAILRSEAFF; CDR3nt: TGTGCCAGTAGTTCGACCGGGACCGCGATCCTTAGGTCTGAAGCTTTCTTT
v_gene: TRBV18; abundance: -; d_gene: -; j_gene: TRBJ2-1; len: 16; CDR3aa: CASSPRGPNFDNEQFF; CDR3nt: TGTGCCAGCTCCCCTCGGGGACCCAACTTCGACAATGAGCAGTTCTTC
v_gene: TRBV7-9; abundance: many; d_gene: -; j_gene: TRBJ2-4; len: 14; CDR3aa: CASSSWGVENIQYF; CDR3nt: TGTGCCAGCAGCTCATGGGGAGTCGAAAACATTCAGTACTTC
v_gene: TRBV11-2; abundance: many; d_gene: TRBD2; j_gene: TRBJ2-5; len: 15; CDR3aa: CASTGTSVGAETQYF; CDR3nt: TGTGCCAGCACCGGGACTAGCGTAGGAGCGGAGACCCAGTACTTC
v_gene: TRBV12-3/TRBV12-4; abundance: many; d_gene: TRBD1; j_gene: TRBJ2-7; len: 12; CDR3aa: CASRGTGDEQYF; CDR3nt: TGTGCCAGCAGGGGGACAGGGGACGAGCAGTACTTC
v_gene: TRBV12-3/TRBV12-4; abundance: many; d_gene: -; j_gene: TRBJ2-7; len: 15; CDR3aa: CASSLLGAEDYEQYF; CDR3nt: TGTGCCAGCAGTTTGTTAGGGGCAGAGGACTACGAGCAGTACTTC
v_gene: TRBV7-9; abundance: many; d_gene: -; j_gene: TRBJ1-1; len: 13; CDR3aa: CASSLGLGAQAFF; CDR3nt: TGTGCCAGCAGCTTAGGGTTAGGGGCTCAGGCTTTCTTT
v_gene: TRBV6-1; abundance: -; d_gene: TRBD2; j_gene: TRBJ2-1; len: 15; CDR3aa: CASSELAGSHNEQFF; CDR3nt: TGTGCCAGCAGTGAACTAGCGGGGAGCCACAATGAGCAGTTCTTC
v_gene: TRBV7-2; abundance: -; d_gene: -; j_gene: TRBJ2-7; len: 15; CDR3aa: CASSQGSRGSGEQYF; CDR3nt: TGTGCCAGCAGCCAAGGCAGCAGGGGATCGGGTGAGCAGTACTTC
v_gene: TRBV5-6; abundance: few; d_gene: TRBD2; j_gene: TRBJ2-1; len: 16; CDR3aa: CASSARIAGGLNEQFF; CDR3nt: TGTGCCAGCAGCGCCCGAATAGCGGGGGGGTTAAATGAGCAGTTCTTC
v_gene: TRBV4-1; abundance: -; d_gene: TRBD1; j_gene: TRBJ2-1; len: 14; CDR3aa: CATMTGVFSNEQFF; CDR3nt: TGCGCCACCATGACAGGGGTGTTTTCGAATGAGCAGTTCTTC
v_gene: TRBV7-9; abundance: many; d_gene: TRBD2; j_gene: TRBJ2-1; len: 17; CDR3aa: CASLVAGGPSSYNEQFF; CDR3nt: TGTGCCAGTTTGGTGGCGGGGGGGCCTTCATCCTACAATGAGCAGTTCTTC
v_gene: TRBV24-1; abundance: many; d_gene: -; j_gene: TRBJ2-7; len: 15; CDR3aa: CATGDEVEGSYEQYF; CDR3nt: TGTGCCACCGGGGATGAGGTCGAGGGCTCCTACGAGCAGTACTTC
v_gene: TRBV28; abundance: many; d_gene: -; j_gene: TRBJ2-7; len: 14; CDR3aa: CASSLRAEAYEQYF; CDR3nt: TGTGCCAGCAGTTTACGCGCGGAAGCCTACGAGCAGTACTTC
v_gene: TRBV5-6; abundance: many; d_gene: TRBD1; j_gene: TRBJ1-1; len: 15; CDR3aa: CASSPSDRGDTEAFF; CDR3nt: TGTGCCAGCAGCCCCTCGGACAGGGGCGACACTGAAGCTTTCTTT
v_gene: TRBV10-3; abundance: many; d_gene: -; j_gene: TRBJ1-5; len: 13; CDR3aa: CAIRRESNQPQHF; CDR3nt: TGTGCCATCAGACGGGAGAGCAATCAGCCCCAGCATTTT
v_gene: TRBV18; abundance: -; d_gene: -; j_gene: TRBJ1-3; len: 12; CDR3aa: CASSPQENTIYF; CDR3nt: TGTGCCAGCTCACCACAAGAAAACACCATATATTTT
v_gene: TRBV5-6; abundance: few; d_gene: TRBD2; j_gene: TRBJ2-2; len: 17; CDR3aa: CASSLEEPWGGYTELFF; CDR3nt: TGTGCCAGCAGCTTGGAAGAACCTTGGGGGGGATATACGGAGCTGTTTTTT
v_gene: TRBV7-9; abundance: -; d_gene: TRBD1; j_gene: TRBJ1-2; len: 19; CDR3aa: CASSLEGAATSYYNYGYTF; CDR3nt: TGTGCCAGCAGCTTAGAGGGGGCGGCGACCTCTTACTACAACTATGGCTACACCTTC
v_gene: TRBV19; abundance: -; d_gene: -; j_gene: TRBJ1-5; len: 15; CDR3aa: CASRDRPASNQPQHF; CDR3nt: TGTGCCAGTAGAGACAGGCCGGCGAGCAATCAGCCCCAGCATTTT